These T cell receptor beta chains were read from a single sample in a study of PD-L1 blockade in urothelial cancer. Profiled with immunoSEQ multiplex PCR; TCRdb holds only in-frame clones, not every one. The table lists approximately 100,000 clones, 91% of them singletons, with approximately 0.88% in the top ten. This specimen consisted of PBMCs, obtained around atezolizumab (anti-PD-L1) treatment. The origin of the receptors is an elderly woman with urothelial cancer. CDR3s include the opening cysteine and the closing phenylalanine or tryptophan. The D gene is left open where the match is weak. The size of a clone is reported for some rows only, either as once, few or many, or as a class for expanded clones.

CDR3 DNA | CDR3 protein | clone size | J gene | V gene | D gene
TGTGCCAGCAGCGCGGGACTCCCCCCCGATACGCAGTATTTT | CASSAGLPPDTQYF | NA | TRBJ2-3 | TRBV7-3 | NA
TGTGCCAGTAGTTCCCGGACAGGAGCTGACAACTATGGCTACACCTTC | CASSSRTGADNYGYTF | NA | TRBJ1-2 | TRBV19 | TRBD1
TGTGCCAGCAGAGTGTCAGGAGGTCCCGGGGAGCTGTTTTTT | CASRVSGGPGELFF | NA | TRBJ2-2 | TRBV6-1 | NA
TGTGCCAGTAGTATTCGAGCGGGAGTCGGGGCCGGGGAGCTGTTTTTT | CASSIRAGVGAGELFF | NA | TRBJ2-2 | TRBV19 | TRBD2
TGTGCCAGCAGTTTATTTTCCTCGGGATTCCCCCAGGGGGAGCAGTTCTTC | CASSLFSSGFPQGEQFF | NA | TRBJ2-1 | TRBV27 | NA
TGTGCCAGCAGCCTCGCCGAACGCAGGGGACGGGGCGGGGAGCAGTACTTC | CASSLAERRGRGGEQYF | NA | TRBJ2-7 | TRBV4-2 | NA
TGTGCTAGTGGTTCGGGACTGGTTAATGAGCAGTTCTTC | CASGSGLVNEQFF | NA | TRBJ2-1 | TRBV12-5 | NA
TGTGCCAGCAGCGGAAGGACTAGCGGGATAGGTGTCGGGGAGCTGTTTTTT | CASSGRTSGIGVGELFF | once | TRBJ2-2 | TRBV9 | TRBD2
TGTGCCAGCAGCTTGTCAGTGACTAGCGGATACAATGAGCAGTTCTTC | CASSLSVTSGYNEQFF | NA | TRBJ2-1 | TRBV5-5 | TRBD2
TGTGCCTGGAGGGGACAGGCTAGCCAAGAGACCCAGTACTTC | CAWRGQASQETQYF | NA | TRBJ2-5 | TRBV30 | TRBD1
TGCGCCAGCAGCTTGGCGGGGGACGGGGAGACCCAGTACTTC | CASSLAGDGETQYF | NA | TRBJ2-5 | TRBV5-1 | NA
TGTGCCAGCAGTTTTAGGGAGCGACTAGGTGGCTACACCTTC | CASSFRERLGGYTF | NA | TRBJ1-2 | TRBV27 | NA
TGTGCCAGCAGGAGGTTTGGGGCCAACGTCCTGACTTTC | CASRRFGANVLTF | NA | TRBJ2-6 | TRBV2 | NA
TGTGCCAGCAGCCGACTAGGGACTCGGGAGACCCAGTACTTC | CASSRLGTRETQYF | NA | TRBJ2-5 | TRBV7-2 | NA
TGTGCCAGCAGCCAAGAGGAGGGTAAGCCCATGAACACTGAAGCTTTCTTT | CASSQEEGKPMNTEAFF | NA | TRBJ1-1 | TRBV14 | NA
TGTGCCAGCGGCCTACTAGCGGGAGGGAAAGAGCAGTTCTTC | CASGLLAGGKEQFF | NA | TRBJ2-1 | TRBV2 | TRBD2
TGTGCCAGCAGCCATACTGGTAATGAGCAGTTCTTC | CASSHTGNEQFF | NA | TRBJ2-1 | TRBV11-3 | NA
TGTGCCAGCAGCTTGACATGGGAGAAGCAGTACTTC | CASSLTWEKQYF | NA | TRBJ2-7 | TRBV11-2 | NA
TGTGCCAGCTCACCACAACGGGGGGCGAACACTGAAGCTTTCTTT | CASSPQRGANTEAFF | NA | TRBJ1-1 | TRBV18 | NA
TGTGCCAGCAGCATACGGGGGACTAGCGGGGCGACAGATACGCAGTATTTT | CASSIRGTSGATDTQYF | NA | TRBJ2-3 | TRBV7-2 | TRBD2
TGTGCCGCAATGGAGGGGAATGAGCAGTTCTTC | CAAMEGNEQFF | NA | TRBJ2-1 | TRBV5-4 | NA
TGTGCCAGCAGCTCCCGACAGGATGCTACCGGGGAGCTGTTTTTT | CASSSRQDATGELFF | NA | TRBJ2-2 | TRBV7-3 | NA
TGCGCCAGCAGCTTGGCTGGGACAGGAGGCCCGGAACGCACTGAAGCTTTCTTT | CASSLAGTGGPERTEAFF | NA | TRBJ1-1 | TRBV5-1 | TRBD1
TGTGCCAGCAGTGGTCGGAGACAGGGGCTCTACACCTTC | CASSGRRQGLYTF | NA | TRBJ1-2 | TRBV2 | TRBD1
TGTGCCGCAGCAGCATACGTCCCTAGGGTGGGACTAGCGGGGATAGATACGCAGTATTTT | CAAAAYVPRVGLAGIDTQYF | NA | TRBJ2-3 | TRBV21-1 | NA
TGTGCCAGCAGTGAGTTAAACTCTTCTGGAAACACCATATATTTT | CASSELNSSGNTIYF | NA | TRBJ1-3 | TRBV6-1 | NA
TGTGCCAGCAGTCCTCCGGGAGATACGCAGTATTTT | CASSPPGDTQYF | NA | TRBJ2-3 | TRBV28 | NA
TGTGCCAGCAGCTTATCGGGACAGACGAACACTGAAGCTTTCTTT | CASSLSGQTNTEAFF | NA | TRBJ1-1 | TRBV7-9 | TRBD1
TGCGCCAGCAGCTTCGGGACAGGGAACACTAATGAAAAACTGTTTTTT | CASSFGTGNTNEKLFF | once | TRBJ1-4 | TRBV5-1 | TRBD1
TGTGCCAGCAGCTTAGACAGGGGAAGAGATGCTTTCTTT | CASSLDRGRDAFF | NA | TRBJ1-1 | TRBV5-8 | TRBD1
TGCGCCAGCAGCACCGGGATTTCGAGAGTTTACGGGGAGCTGTTTTTT | CASSTGISRVYGELFF | NA | TRBJ2-2 | TRBV5-1 | NA
TGCGCCAGCAGCTTGGCATCGGGGTCCGGAAACACCATATATTTT | CASSLASGSGNTIYF | NA | TRBJ1-3 | TRBV5-1 | NA
TGTGCCAGCACCCCGGGAGGGGCGGCGGCGGGCTACACCTTC | CASTPGGAAAGYTF | NA | TRBJ1-2 | TRBV27 | NA
TGTGCCAGCTCACCTAGTCAGAACACTGAAGCTTTCTTT | CASSPSQNTEAFF | once | TRBJ1-1 | TRBV18 | NA
TGTGCCAGCAGCAACCGACAGGGAAACAATGAGCAGTTCTTC | CASSNRQGNNEQFF | NA | TRBJ2-1 | TRBV9 | TRBD1
TGTGCCTGGACCCTACGGGGACTCAGGGAGCAGTACTTC | CAWTLRGLREQYF | NA | TRBJ2-7 | TRBV30 | NA
TGTGCCAGTAGTTCAATCCCGACAGGGGGCTTGAACACTGAAGCTTTCTTT | CASSSIPTGGLNTEAFF | NA | TRBJ1-1 | TRBV19 | TRBD1
TGTGCCAGTAGTACTAGCGGGGACCCCTACGAGCAGTACTTC | CASSTSGDPYEQYF | NA | TRBJ2-7 | TRBV19 | TRBD2
TGTGCCAGCAGCCAAGATCCTAGGGCTAGCGGGACGGATACGCAGTATTTT | CASSQDPRASGTDTQYF | NA | TRBJ2-3 | TRBV4-2 | TRBD2
TGTGCCAGCACCCCGGGCGGGGGGTCGAATGAGCAGTTCTTC | CASTPGGGSNEQFF | once | TRBJ2-1 | TRBV7-3 | TRBD2
TGTGCCAGCTCACCATACCAGGGGGTTGATGAGCAGTTCTTC | CASSPYQGVDEQFF | NA | TRBJ2-1 | TRBV18 | TRBD1
TGTGCCAGCAGTCCACACAGCCCGACAGGGGACGAGCAGTACTTC | CASSPHSPTGDEQYF | NA | TRBJ2-7 | TRBV28 | TRBD1
TGTGCCAGCAGAACGGGACTTAACAATGAGCAGTTCTTC | CASRTGLNNEQFF | once | TRBJ2-1 | TRBV28 | NA
TGTGCCAGCAGTTTACGGGCGGGACTAGCGGGACGGGAGGGGTTCTTC | CASSLRAGLAGREGFF | NA | TRBJ2-1 | TRBV28 | TRBD2
TGTGCCAGTGGACAGGGGCTCGGAGAGACCCAGTACTTC | CASGQGLGETQYF | NA | TRBJ2-5 | TRBV19 | TRBD1
TGTGCCAGTGTCCTAGCGGGAGGGTACAATGAGCAGTTCTTC | CASVLAGGYNEQFF | NA | TRBJ2-1 | TRBV28 | TRBD2
TGTGCCATCAGTGAGTCGAACCCGGGGATCTTCTCTGGAAACACCATATATTTT | CAISESNPGIFSGNTIYF | NA | TRBJ1-3 | TRBV10-3 | NA
TGTGCCAGCTCACCACGGGCTGCGAACACTGAAGCTTTCTTT | CASSPRAANTEAFF | NA | TRBJ1-1 | TRBV18 | NA
TGTGCCAGCAGCCCCCCGGGACTAGCGGGGACCGGGGAGCTGTTTTTT | CASSPPGLAGTGELFF | NA | TRBJ2-2 | TRBV5-4 | TRBD2
TGTGCCAGCAGCCAAGATGACAGGGGTCTGAACACTGAAGCTTTCTTT | CASSQDDRGLNTEAFF | NA | TRBJ1-1 | TRBV4-2 | TRBD1
TGTGCCAGCAGCCCTGAGGGGAGGGGAGAGACCCAGTACTTC | CASSPEGRGETQYF | NA | TRBJ2-5 | TRBV9 | TRBD2
TGTGCCAGCAGCCCGACGTGGGGGGTTGGCAATGAGCAGTTCTTC | CASSPTWGVGNEQFF | NA | TRBJ2-1 | TRBV11-2 | NA
TGCGCCAGCAGCTTGGGGTCGGGGGAGACCCAGTACTTC | CASSLGSGETQYF | NA | TRBJ2-5 | TRBV5-1 | NA
TGTGCCAGCAGCACTACGGGAATGACAGATACGCAGTATTTT | CASSTTGMTDTQYF | NA | TRBJ2-3 | TRBV9 | NA
TGCGCCAGCAGCTTGAGGACAGGGTCGACCGGGGAGCTGTTTTTT | CASSLRTGSTGELFF | NA | TRBJ2-2 | TRBV5-1 | TRBD1
TGTGCCAGCTCACCAGAAGAAACCGGGCAGGGAAGCGGCTACACCTTC | CASSPEETGQGSGYTF | NA | TRBJ1-2 | TRBV18 | NA
TGCGCCAGCAGCCCTTGGACAGGGGAAGGTTATGGCTACACCTTC | CASSPWTGEGYGYTF | once | TRBJ1-2 | TRBV5-1 | TRBD1
TGTGCCAGCAGCTTACCCGGGTCGTGGAATGAGCAGTTCTTC | CASSLPGSWNEQFF | NA | TRBJ2-1 | TRBV7-9 | NA
TGTGCCAGCAGCGTAGAGGGGGACAGTTACAATGAGCAGTTCTTC | CASSVEGDSYNEQFF | NA | TRBJ2-1 | TRBV9 | TRBD1